Listed here are 19 T cell receptor beta chains from one sample, sequenced in a study of OX40 agonist ivuxolimab in advanced cancers. Profiled with immunoSEQ multiplex PCR; TCRdb holds only in-frame clones, not every one. The sample lists approximately 77,000 clones; 75% to 90% were seen once. Sample: CD4+ or CD8+ T cells sorted from blood, taken in a trial of the OX40 agonist ivuxolimab. Receptors were obtained from an adult with an advanced solid tumor such as melanoma, head and neck, liver or kidney cancer.

This chain connects TRBV5-1 to TRBJ2-7; possibly TRBD1 or TRBD2 for D (7 bases each). The V and J ends lost 7 bases and 3 bases respectively, with 14 bases between them. The CDR3 spans 13 residues. Per germline, CDR1 SGHRS and CDR2 YFSETQ. The CDR3 here is CASATGEGYEQYF. DNA for the CDR3: TGCGCCAGCGCTACAGGGGAGGGCTACGAGCAGTACTTC.

The rearrangement joins TRBV5-4 to TRBJ1-1, with D uncertain. The CDR3 has 13 residues. Trimming pared 1 base from V and 6 bases from J, leaving 10 bases between. Germline CDR1 is SGHNT and CDR2 is YYREEE (reference sequence). The CDR3 sequence is CASSLKAGAEAFF. The DNA for the CDR3 is TGTGCCAGCAGCTTGAAGGCCGGCGCTGAAGCTTTCTTT.

With respect to this clone: Other DNA sequences in the sample encode the same CDR3. The J gene is TRBJ2-7, the V gene TRBV27, with unresolved D. The ends were cut back, 5 bases at V and 0 bases at J, with 14 bases in the middle. CDR1 and CDR2 from the germline V gene are MNHEY and SMNVEV (reference sequence). The CDR3 contains 15 residues. The CDR3 spells CASSRSGRLSYEQYF. The CDR3 region has the DNA TGTGCCAGCAGTAGAAGTGGTAGGCTCTCCTACGAGCAGTACTTC.

This clone was observed a single time. V gene TRBV5-1 combines with J gene TRBJ2-4; D unresolved. The germline V gene has CDR1 SGHRS and CDR2 YFSETQ. This CDR3 is built from 15 residues. Trimming left V 1 base short and J 2 bases short, with 10 bases between. CDR3 region: CASSLHGDSKNIQYF. CDR3 in DNA: TGCGCCAGCAGCTTGCACGGCGATTCCAAAAACATTCAGTACTTC.

The genes are TRBV19 and TRBJ1-5; D is possibly TRBD1 (5 bases). This CDR3 has 17 residues. The germline V and J ends were trimmed by 1 base and 4 bases, with 17 bases remaining between them. The germline gives CDR1 LNHDA, CDR2 SQIVND (reference sequence). The CDR3 nucleotides are TGTGCCAGTAGTATAGTGCAGGGCAGCCTGGGTAATCAGCCCCAGCATTTT. Its translation: CASSIVQGSLGNQPQHF.

The gene calls are TRBV7-3 and TRBJ2-7, with a possible D match to TRBD2 (7 bases). The CDR3 covers 15 residues. The V gene lost 2 bases and the J gene lost 5 bases, with 16 bases spanning the gap. The germline V gene encodes CDR1 SGHTA and CDR2 FQGTGA. Written as DNA, the CDR3 is TGTGCCAGCAGCTTAGCGGGGGCCTCCTCAGACGAGCAGTACTTC. Protein product: CASSLAGASSDEQYF.

The chain links TRBV7-9 to TRBJ1-1; D is possibly TRBD1 (6 bases). The V gene lost 5 bases and the J gene lost 0 bases, with 16 bases spanning the gap. The germline CDR1 and CDR2 sequences are SEHNR and FQNEAQ (reference sequence). This CDR3 has 16 residues. DNA of the CDR3: TGTGCCAGCAGCCCGCCGGGGGCGCCAATGAACACTGAAGCTTTCTTT. It translates to CASSPPGAPMNTEAFF. Complete variable domain (other parts from reference TRBV7-9 and TRBJ1-1): DTGVSQNPRHKITKRGQNVTFRCDPISEHNRLYWYRQTLGQGPEFLTYFQNEAQLEKSRLLSDRFSAERPKGSFSTLEIQRTEQGDSAMYLCASSPPGAPMNTEAFFGQGTRLTVV.

The chain employs TRBV27 and TRBJ1-1; TRBD1 matches at 8 bases. J gave up 1 base and V 4 bases, and 8 bases lay outside the gene matches. The CDR3 loop spans 16 amino acids. Germline V gene data show CDR1 as MNHEY and CDR2 as SMNVEV (reference sequence). In DNA, the CDR3 is TGTGCCAGCAGTTCCCAGACAGGGGTTGAGAACACTGAAGCTTTCTTT. It specifies CASSSQTGVENTEAFF.

This clone showed up just a few times. The chain recombines TRBV7-2 with TRBJ1-3; D possibly corresponds to TRBD1 (6 bases). Trimming shortened V by 5 bases and J by 0 bases, and 17 bases separated the two germline ends. Germline V gene lookup returns CDR1 SGHTA and CDR2 FQGNSA. There are 17 residues in the CDR3. The CDR3 nucleotides are TGTGCCAGCAGCCGGGGGGCAGGGACTCTCTCTGGAAACACCATATATTTT. This gives the protein CASSRGAGTLSGNTIYF.

CDR3 coding DNA: TGTGCCAGCAGCTTGGCCTTAGGGGAATACAATGAGCAGTTCTTC. As protein: CASSLALGEYNEQFF. This sequence joins TRBV5-5 and TRBJ2-1; tentatively, D is TRBD1 (5 bases). V lost 0 bases, J lost 4 bases, and 11 bases lay in between. This CDR3 has 15 amino acids. CDR1 SGHKS and CDR2 YYEKEE come from the germline V gene (reference sequence).

This clone was detected a few times. This chain joins TRBV28 and TRBJ1-1; D remains ambiguous. V was clipped by 1 base and J by 5 bases, with 14 bases between them. CDR1 MDHEN and CDR2 SYDVKM come from the germline V gene. This CDR3 contains 15 residues. The CDR3 DNA sequence: TGTGCCAGCAGTTTATATCTGGGGAGGATTACTGAAGCTTTCTTT. Its protein is CASSLYLGRITEAFF.

V is TRBV2 and J is TRBJ1-6; 8 nucleotides agree with TRBD1. The trim removed 5 bases at V and 6 bases at J, leaving 6 bases unmatched. The CDR3 runs 15 residues. CDR1 is SNHLY, CDR2 FYNNEI, per germline. The CDR3 bases are TGTGCCAGCAGTCTCGCAGGGGGCGGTAATTCACCCCTCCACTTT. Its protein product is CASSLAGGGNSPLHF.

In its sample, this clone was seen once. This rearrangement joins TRBV28 to TRBJ2-1; 11 bases are shared with TRBD1. This CDR3 spans 14 amino acids. Germline CDR1 and CDR2: MDHEN and SYDVKM. With V trimmed by 7 bases and J by 7 bases, 6 bases remained unmatched. The CDR3 region is CASNGQGAGNEQFF. In DNA form, the CDR3 reads TGTGCCAGCAACGGACAGGGGGCGGGGAATGAGCAGTTCTTC.

The rearrangement joins TRBV28 to TRBJ2-1; D perhaps matches TRBD2 (7 bases). The germline V gene encodes CDR1 MDHEN and CDR2 SYDVKM. This CDR3 is built from 14 residues. The germline V and J ends were trimmed by 10 bases and 0 bases, with 13 bases remaining between them. CDR3 region: CAIKGGSSYNEQFF. The CDR3 region has the DNA TGTGCCATCAAGGGGGGGAGCTCCTACAATGAGCAGTTCTTC.

Points on this clone: This same CDR3 is encoded by further DNA sequences in the sample. The V call is TRBV7-2, the J call TRBJ1-1; D is uncertain. This CDR3 is 15 amino acids long. The germline V and J ends were trimmed by 1 base and 4 bases, with 13 bases remaining between them. The V gene's germline CDR1 is SGHTA and CDR2 FQGNSA. DNA for the CDR3: TGTGCCAGCAGCTTAGAGGAGGTGCCGCGCACTGAAGCTTTCTTT. The encoded protein is CASSLEEVPRTEAFF.

The chain links TRBV11-2 to TRBJ1-3; the D gene is possibly TRBD1 (5 bases). The CDR3 length is 18 residues. Between the trimmed V and J ends, which lost 7 bases and 0 bases, there was a span of 22 bases. From germline, CDR1 is SGHAT and CDR2 FQNNGV. The CDR3 spells CASTLSGGKLLSGNTIYF. Here the CDR3 DNA reads TGTGCCAGCACTCTAAGTGGGGGGAAACTTCTCTCTGGAAACACCATATATTTT.

The chain has TRBV19 and TRBJ2-7; the D gene could be TRBD1 or TRBD2 (6 bases each). The V and J ends lost 2 bases and 2 bases respectively, with 10 bases between them. CDR3 size: 14 residues. CDR1 LNHDA and CDR2 SQIVND come from the germline V gene (reference sequence). CDR3 nucleotide sequence: TGTGCCAGTAGTATATATGGGGGGCCCTACGAGCAGTACTTC. Amino acids: CASSIYGGPYEQYF.

This clone was found once. The CDR3 protein is CASRRDRGSEQPQHF. The DNA of the CDR3 is TGTGCCAGCAGGCGGGACAGGGGATCGGAACAGCCCCAGCATTTT. The chain employs TRBV6-6 and TRBJ1-5, with 10 bases that match TRBD1. V shed 6 bases, J shed 7 bases, and the junction held 9 bases outside the gene matches. The length of the CDR3 is 15 residues. Germline CDR1 MNHNY, CDR2 SVGAGI (reference sequence).

V usage is TRBV27 and J usage is TRBJ2-2; maybe TRBD1 (5 bases). The CDR3 has 14 residues. Between the trimmed V and J ends, which lost 6 bases and 7 bases, there was a span of 15 bases. Germline-derived CDR1 and CDR2 are MNHEY and SMNVEV (reference sequence). The DNA of the CDR3 is TGTGCCAGCAGGGTCGACAGCGTAGTCGGGGAGCTGTTTTTT. This codes for CASRVDSVVGELFF.